The next 18 T cell receptor beta chains were all read from a single sample in a study of OX40 agonist ivuxolimab in advanced cancers. Libraries were built with the immunoSEQ multiplex PCR assay. TCRdb mirrors the immuneACCESS table, restricted to in-frame sequences. Some clones are absent from its copies; in checked studies, under half trace to an unresolved V gene, and the reason for the others is unknown. The sample yields around 83,000 clones; about 90% were counted once. 1.5% to 2% of the sample rests with the top ten. The sample here was CD4+ or CD8+ T cells sorted from blood, taken in a trial of the OX40 agonist ivuxolimab. The receptors here all came from an adult with an advanced solid tumor such as melanoma, head and neck, liver or kidney cancer.

V and J are TRBV9 and TRBJ1-3, with no clear D. The CDR3 loop spans 13 amino acids. In germline, CDR1 is SGDLS, CDR2 YYNGEE. Trimming cost V 0 bases and J 3 bases, with 4 bases left between them. The CDR3 region has the DNA TGTGCCAGCAGCGTAGAAGGTGGAAACACCATATATTTT. This translates into CASSVEGGNTIYF.

This rearrangement joins TRBV28 to TRBJ1-1; possible D gene TRBD1, 5 bases. The CDR3 has 15 residues. V dropped 1 base and J dropped 4 bases, with 13 bases sitting between them. The germline V gene has CDR1 MDHEN and CDR2 SYDVKM. The CDR3 protein is CASSLFPQGITEAFF. The CDR3 DNA reads TGTGCCAGCAGTTTATTTCCCCAGGGTATCACTGAAGCTTTCTTT.

This chain's CDR3 is CASSEQGMETQYF. The CDR3 bases are TGTGCCAGCAGTGAACAGGGGATGGAGACCCAGTACTTC. The chain employs TRBV6-1 and TRBJ2-5, with a tentative D call TRBD1 (6 bases). Per the germline V gene, CDR1 is MNHNS and CDR2 is SASEGT. This CDR3 region has 13 residues. Trimming stripped 2 bases from V and 5 bases from J, with 9 bases between.

To note about this clone: Distinct nucleotide sequences in the sample also encode this CDR3. This chain connects TRBV5-1 to TRBJ2-2; 14 bases align to TRBD2. V shed 4 bases, J shed 5 bases, and the junction held 4 bases outside the gene matches. The germline gives CDR1 SGHRS, CDR2 YFSETQ. This CDR3 is 16 amino acids long. The CDR3 here is CASSPGLAGVTGELFF. The DNA of the CDR3 is TGCGCCAGCAGCCCGGGACTAGCGGGAGTAACCGGGGAGCTGTTTTTT.

The CDR3 sequence: CASSLGHSANTGELFF. In DNA, the CDR3 is TGCGCCAGCAGCTTAGGACACTCCGCGAACACCGGGGAGCTGTTTTTT. This chain joins TRBV5-1 and TRBJ2-2; TRBD1 is a possible D gene (5 bases). The CDR3 is 16 residues long. Germline assignment: CDR1 SGHRS and CDR2 YFSETQ. The V gene lost 2 bases and the J gene lost 0 bases, with 11 bases spanning the gap.

The V call is TRBV5-6, the J call TRBJ2-7; possibly TRBD2 for D (5 bases). The CDR3 runs to 16 residues. Per germline, CDR1 SGHDT and CDR2 YYEEEE. Trimming left V 4 bases short and J 0 bases short, with 17 bases between. The CDR3 DNA reads as TGTGCCAGCAGCCTCGGTCGGGGTAAACGCTCCTACGAGCAGTACTTC. Translating gives CASSLGRGKRSYEQYF.

This chain links TRBV28 with TRBJ2-7; D ambiguous. Germline CDR1 and CDR2: MDHEN and SYDVKM. This CDR3 region has 15 residues. V lost 2 bases and J 2 bases, leaving 13 bases between the germline ends. CDR3 in DNA: TGTGCCAGCAGTTTACCTACCCCCCGGGCCTACGAGCAGTACTTC. Encoded protein: CASSLPTPRAYEQYF.

The V and J genes are TRBV19 and TRBJ2-6; D may be TRBD1 (5 bases). This CDR3 spans 15 amino acids. V lost 7 bases, J lost 1 base, and 11 bases lay in between. CDR1 LNHDA and CDR2 SQIVND come from the germline V gene (reference sequence). In nucleotides, the CDR3 is TGTGCCAGTACGACAGCCTTTTCTGGGGCCAACGTCCTGACTTTC. Encoded protein: CASTTAFSGANVLTF.

This sequence joins TRBV5-1 and TRBJ2-5, with 9 bases aligning to TRBD1. Germline V gene sequence: CDR1 SGHRS, CDR2 YFSETQ. V dropped 0 bases and J dropped 7; count of bases not matched to a gene: 4. There are 14 residues in the CDR3. Here the CDR3 DNA reads TGCGCCAGCAGCTTGGAAGGGGGACAGGGGACCCAGTACTTC. Encoded protein: CASSLEGGQGTQYF. Using reference TRBV5-1 and TRBJ2-5 for the parts outside the CDR3, the full variable domain is KAGVTQTPRYLIKTRGQQVTLSCSPISGHRSVSWYQQTPGQGLQFLFEYFSETQRNKGNFPGRFSGRQFSNSRSEMNVSTLELGDSALYLCASSLEGGQGTQYFGPGTRLLVL.

This sequence joins TRBV7-2 and TRBJ2-5; 7 bases line up with TRBD1. CDR1 SGHTA and CDR2 FQGNSA come from the germline V gene. This CDR3 region has 15 residues. Trimming at V came to 3 bases and at J to 5 bases, leaving 9 bases not matched to a gene. CDR3 loop: CASSFLPTGVETQYF. CDR3 DNA sequence: TGTGCCAGCAGCTTTTTACCTACAGGGGTGGAGACCCAGTACTTC. Full variable domain (outside the CDR3, taken from reference TRBV7-2 and TRBJ2-5): GAGVSQSPSNKVTEKGKDVELRCDPISGHTALYWYRQSLGQGLEFLIYFQGNSAPDKSGLPSDRFSAERTGGSVSTLTIQRTQQEDSAVYLCASSFLPTGVETQYFGPGTRLLVL.

V and J are TRBV19 and TRBJ1-5; a weak D match, TRBD1 (5 bases). The CDR3 has 16 amino acids. Germline assignment: CDR1 LNHDA and CDR2 SQIVND (reference sequence). Trimming shortened V by 5 bases and J by 0 bases, and 14 bases separated the two germline ends. In nucleotides, the CDR3 is TGTGCCAGTAGTTCCCTCCGGGGCTTTAGCAATCAGCCCCAGCATTTT. Translating gives CASSSLRGFSNQPQHF. Using reference TRBV19 and TRBJ1-5 for the parts outside the CDR3, the full variable domain is DGGITQSPKYLFRKEGQNVTLSCEQNLNHDAMYWYRQDPGQGLRLIYYSQIVNDFQKGDIAEGYSVSREKKESFPLTVTSAQKNPTAFYLCASSSLRGFSNQPQHFGDGTRLSIL.

The chain uses TRBV29-1 and TRBJ1-3; a possible D gene is TRBD1 (5 bases). This CDR3 comprises 15 residues. CDR1 is SQVTM and CDR2 is ANQGSEA in the germline V gene. Deletions cut 0 bases from V and 0 bases from J, with 9 bases between. The CDR3 here is CSVEDRGSSGNTIYF. The CDR3 bases are TGCAGCGTTGAAGATCGGGGCAGCTCTGGAAACACCATATATTTT.

This clone was observed a single time. This chain uses TRBV9 with TRBJ2-1; 8 bases are shared with TRBD1. The CDR3 spans 15 residues. V lost 3 bases and J lost 6; bases outside the gene matches: 8. Per the germline V gene, CDR1 is SGDLS and CDR2 is YYNGEE. The CDR3 reads CASSGRQGIGNEQFF. The CDR3 region has the DNA TGTGCCAGCAGCGGGAGACAGGGGATCGGCAATGAGCAGTTCTTC.

The V call is TRBV5-1, the J call TRBJ2-7, with 7 bases fitting TRBD2. V trimming: 3 bases; J trimming: 5 bases; junction bases outside the gene matches: 11. Germline assignment: CDR1 SGHRS and CDR2 YFSETQ. The CDR3 contains 15 residues. This CDR3 is CASSSYVSGFNEQYF. In DNA form, the CDR3 reads TGCGCCAGCAGCTCCTACGTTAGCGGGTTCAACGAGCAGTACTTC.

This clone was recorded only once. The V gene is TRBV10-3, the J gene TRBJ2-7; 10 bases line up with TRBD1. The junction had 8 bases not matched to a gene; V was cut back by 6 bases and J by 6 bases. Germline V gene data show CDR1 as ENHRY and CDR2 as SYGVKD. The CDR3 has 14 amino acids. Here the CDR3 DNA reads TGTGCCATCAGGGTGACAGGGGGCGCAGGCGAGCAGTACTTC. This gives the protein CAIRVTGGAGEQYF.

The rearrangement links TRBV19 to TRBJ1-4; unclear D gene. This CDR3 has 15 residues. V was shortened by 5 bases and J by 7 bases, with 17 bases between the two germline ends. In germline, CDR1 is LNHDA, CDR2 SQIVND (reference sequence). The CDR3 nucleotides read TGTGCCAGTAGTCCCCCGGGCAGGACCGCTGAAAAACTGTTTTTT. Its protein is CASSPPGRTAEKLFF. The full variable domain, its missing parts supplied by reference TRBV19 and TRBJ1-4, is DGGITQSPKYLFRKEGQNVTLSCEQNLNHDAMYWYRQDPGQGLRLIYYSQIVNDFQKGDIAEGYSVSREKKESFPLTVTSAQKNPTAFYLCASSPPGRTAEKLFFGSGTQLSVL.

The chain recombines TRBV5-8 with TRBJ2-6; 7 nucleotides line up with TRBD2. CDR1 is SGHTS, CDR2 YDEGEE, per germline. Trimming at V came to 5 bases and at J to 2 bases, leaving 16 bases not matched to a gene. The CDR3 consists of 19 residues. The CDR3 sequence: CASSSPEGGRVTGANVLTF. CDR3 nucleotides: TGTGCCAGCAGTTCCCCTGAGGGCGGGAGAGTCACTGGGGCCAACGTCCTGACTTTC.

The chain has TRBV6-6 and TRBJ1-1; D is ambiguous. Trimming left V 8 bases short and J 1 base short, with 11 bases between. Germline V gene data show CDR1 as MNHNY and CDR2 as SVGAGI (reference sequence). The CDR3 totals 13 residues. CDR3 amino acids: CASGKPGNTEAFF. CDR3 bases: TGTGCCAGCGGCAAACCGGGGAACACTGAAGCTTTCTTT.